This TCR beta chain emerged from a study of post-analysis software for immune sequencing data. For the study at large: There were relapsing-remitting, secondary progressive and progressive-relapsing multiple sclerosis among the disease courses included. Regarding the study as a whole: Several TRBV segments occurring more often in patients than controls included TRBV5-6, TRBV5-1 and TRBV20-1. Normalized Chao1 diversity was significantly lower in multiple sclerosis patients than in controls. F-measure co-clustering was strong for batch-matched samples.

In regard to this clonotype: No antigen is known for it.

Researchers reported that TCR beta cDNA libraries carried unique molecular identifiers. TCRdb re-derived calls from the PCR reads in MiXCR, one entry per CDR3 protein. The sample contains about 770,000 distinct CDR3 sequences, 35% to 55% of which appear only once. CDR3 length: 14 residues. The V and J ends lost 6 bases and 5 bases, in that order; junction bases with no gene match: 4. Sequenced material: blood. This chain links TRBV12-3 or TRBV12-4 with TRBJ1-4, with TRBD1 matching 9 bases. The clonotype originates from a girl aged 10-17 years with multiple sclerosis. The CDR3 DNA reads as TGTGCCAGCAGCCAACAGGGGGCAAATGAAAAACTGTTTTTT. Translated, it gives CASSQQGANEKLFF.